A single sample is the source of the 14 T cell receptor beta chains below, sequenced in a study of cytomegalovirus exposure and HLA in healthy donors. The primer mix had 60 Vbeta and 13 Jbeta primers. Libraries were prepared by immunoSEQ multiplex PCR; TCRdb keeps only in-frame clonotypes and omits some of them. The sample holds roughly 70,000 clones, 75% to 90% seen once. Sequencing was done on a sample of PBMCs. The receptors derive from a woman aged 25 to 45 in good health and CMV-seropositive.

The chain combines TRBV5-1 with TRBJ2-5; tentatively, D is TRBD2 (6 bases). Matching the DNA end better, TRBJ2-7 makes the J call doubtful. Looked up from germline, CDR1 is SGHRS and CDR2 is YFSETQ. The CDR3 spans 14 residues. Here the CDR3 reads CASSLGDWLYEQYF. Here the CDR3 DNA reads TGCGCCAGCAGCTTGGGGGACTGGCTCTACGAGCAGTACTTC.

The chain combines TRBV18 with TRBJ2-5, with a possible D match to TRBD2 (5 bases). Germline V lookup: CDR1 KGHSH, CDR2 LQKENI. V was cut by 2 bases and J by 4 bases, with 5 bases left in between. This CDR3 contains 12 residues. The DNA for the CDR3 is TGTGCCAGCTCACCAGAGGGAGAGACCCAGTACTTC. Amino acids: CASSPEGETQYF.

The chain employs TRBV2 and TRBJ2-3, with TRBD2 matching 13 bases. The V segment lost 4 bases and the J segment 4 bases; nucleotides outside the gene matches: 5. Germline V gene data show CDR1 as SNHLY and CDR2 as FYNNEI. The CDR3 runs to 16 residues. The CDR3 reads CASSGRLAGGADTQYF. The CDR3 nucleotides are TGTGCCAGCAGTGGAAGACTAGCGGGAGGTGCAGATACGCAGTATTTT.

The chain combines TRBV11-2 with TRBJ2-3; possible D gene TRBD2, 5 bases. CDR1 is SGHAT and CDR2 is FQNNGV in the germline V gene. This CDR3 region has 16 residues. V gave up 5 bases and J gave up 0 bases, with 15 bases separating them. The DNA of the CDR3 is TGTGCCAGCAGCACCCTTAGGGCGGGTAGCACAGATACGCAGTATTTT. It encodes CASSTLRAGSTDTQYF. Combining the CDR3 with reference TRBV11-2 and TRBJ2-3 gives the whole variable domain EAGVAQSPRYKIIEKRQSVAFWCNPISGHATLYWYQQILGQGPKLLIQFQNNGVVDDSQLPKDRFSAERLKGVDSTLKIQPAKLEDSAVYLCASSTLRAGSTDTQYFGPGTRLTVL.

The chain recombines TRBV7-9 with TRBJ2-7; weak D call: TRBD1 (8 bases). V dropped 5 bases and J dropped 7 bases, with 18 bases sitting between them. The CDR3 is made up of 14 amino acids. Germline-derived CDR1 and CDR2 are SEHNR and FQNEAQ (reference sequence). This CDR3 is CASSRDRGGGEQYF. The CDR3 nucleotides are TGTGCCAGCAGCCGCGACAGGGGAGGGGGGGAGCAGTACTTC.

This chain uses TRBV5-4 with TRBJ2-7, with D possibly being TRBD1 (6 bases). V was cut by 7 bases and J by 3 bases, with 14 bases left in between. The germline V gene has CDR1 SGHNT and CDR2 YYREEE (reference sequence). The CDR3 runs to 13 residues. CDR3 DNA: TGTGCCAGCCACAAACAGGGTAGCTACGAGCAGTACTTC. It specifies CASHKQGSYEQYF.

The V gene is TRBV10-3, the J gene TRBJ2-1; 9 nucleotides line up with TRBD1. V was clipped by 3 bases and J by 7 bases; unmatched bases: 4. Germline V gene sequence: CDR1 ENHRY, CDR2 SYGVKD. The CDR3 length is 14 residues. The CDR3 DNA sequence: TGTGCCATCAGTGATCTGACAGGGGGAAATGAGCAGTTCTTC. It yields the protein CAISDLTGGNEQFF.

CDR3 region: CSAYTGDAFF. The CDR3 nucleotides are TGCAGTGCTTACACAGGGGACGCTTTCTTT. J is TRBJ1-1 and V is TRBV20-1, with 7 bases identical to TRBD1. The germline V gene encodes CDR1 DFQATT and CDR2 SNEGSKA (reference sequence). The J segment lost 11 bases and the V segment lost 5 bases, leaving 5 bases of the junction unmatched. CDR3 length: 10 amino acids.

This chain joins TRBV28 and TRBJ2-1; D might be TRBD1 (6 bases). The germline CDR1 and CDR2 sequences are MDHEN and SYDVKM. The V end lost 6 bases, the J end lost 4 bases, and 10 bases lay between the germline ends. This CDR3 is 13 amino acids long. This CDR3 is CASRGDIYNEQFF. CDR3 DNA sequence: TGTGCCAGCAGGGGGGACATATACAATGAGCAGTTCTTC.

The V gene is TRBV9, the J gene TRBJ2-7; tentatively, D is TRBD2 (7 bases). The germline V and J ends were trimmed by 3 bases and 6 bases, with 19 bases remaining between them. CDR1 and CDR2 (germline): SGDLS, YYNGEE. The CDR3 sequence is 15 residues long. This CDR3 is CASSEVPGGGGEQYF. Written as DNA, the CDR3 is TGTGCCAGCAGCGAGGTTCCGGGGGGCGGAGGCGAGCAGTACTTC.

This rearrangement joins TRBV7-9 to TRBJ1-2; 9 bases agree with TRBD1. The CDR3 has 14 residues. Germline V lookup: CDR1 SEHNR, CDR2 FQNEAQ (reference sequence). V shed 2 bases and J 8 bases; nucleotides not matched to a gene: 6. CDR3 in amino acids: CASSLRTGADGYTF. The CDR3 region has the DNA TGTGCCAGCAGCTTAAGGACAGGGGCAGACGGCTACACCTTC.

The chain links TRBV28 to TRBJ2-7; 14 bases align to TRBD2. With V trimmed by 7 bases and J by 2 bases, 10 bases remained unmatched. The CDR3 extends over 17 amino acids. CDR1 and CDR2 (germline): MDHEN, SYDVKM. This CDR3 is CASTLGTSGSFPYEQYF. CDR3 nucleotides: TGTGCCAGCACCTTAGGGACTAGCGGGAGTTTCCCCTACGAGCAGTACTTC.

This clone was seen only once. V usage is TRBV9 and J usage is TRBJ2-1; TRBD2 aligns across 11 bases. Germline V gives CDR1 SGDLS, CDR2 YYNGEE. V was clipped by 0 bases and J by 7 bases; unmatched bases: 3. The CDR3 covers 15 residues. Written as DNA, the CDR3 is TGTGCCAGCAGCGTAGATACTAGCGGGAGAAATGAGCAGTTCTTC. Translating gives CASSVDTSGRNEQFF.

The gene calls are TRBV7-9 and TRBJ2-1; 9 nucleotides match TRBD1. The V gene's germline CDR1 is SEHNR and CDR2 FQNEAQ (reference sequence). This CDR3 has 17 amino acids. V was pared by 4 bases and J by 7 bases, with 14 bases of the junction left unmatched. CDR3 sequence: CASSSMASGTGWNEQFF. In DNA, the CDR3 is TGTGCCAGCAGCTCCATGGCCTCCGGGACAGGGTGGAATGAGCAGTTCTTC.